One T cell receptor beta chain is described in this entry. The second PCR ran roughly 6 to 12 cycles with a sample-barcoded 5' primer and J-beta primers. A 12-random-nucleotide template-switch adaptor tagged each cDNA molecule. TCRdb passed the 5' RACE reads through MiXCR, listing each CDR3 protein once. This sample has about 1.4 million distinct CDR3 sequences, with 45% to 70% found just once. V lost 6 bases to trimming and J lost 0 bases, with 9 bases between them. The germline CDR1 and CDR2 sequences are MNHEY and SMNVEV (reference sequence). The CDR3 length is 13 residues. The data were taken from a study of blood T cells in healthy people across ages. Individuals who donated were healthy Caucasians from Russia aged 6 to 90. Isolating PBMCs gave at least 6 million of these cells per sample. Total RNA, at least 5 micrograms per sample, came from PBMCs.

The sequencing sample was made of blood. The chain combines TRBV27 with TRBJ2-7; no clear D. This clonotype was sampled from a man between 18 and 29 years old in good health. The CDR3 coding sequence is TGTGCCAGCAGAAACTTAGGCTCCTACGAGCAGTACTTC. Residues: CASRNLGSYEQYF.